The sequence of this TCR beta chain was determined in a study of T-cell reconstitution after alpha-beta-depleted transplantation in children (dated by TCRdb to 2016 to 2017). Context from the whole study: Using TCR repertoire profiling, the study quantitatively followed how T-cell immune reconstitution unfolded in children after TCRalphabeta/CD19-depleted allogeneic hematopoietic cell transplantation. The investigation overall reported the following: In some patients, high TCRbeta diversity at day 60 was attributed to recipient T cells and intrathymic progenitors that had survived conditioning. The apparently early recovery of alphabetaT-cell counts about two months after transplant reportedly depended on only several hundred rapidly expanded clones that came from non-depleted graft cells. Over the following months the frequencies of hyperexpanded clones went down, and after one year T-cell counts and TCRbeta diversity were mostly credited to newly produced T cells.

This specimen's treatment or condition label, interpreted: allogeneic hematopoietic cell transplantation with graft depleted of TCRalphabeta T cells and CD19 B cells. The children who served as transplant recipients had been given grafts of TCRalphabeta/CD19-depleted allogeneic hematopoietic cells. The library was generated by PCR. TCRdb lists the instrument as Illumina HiSeq 2500. Molecular barcoding was employed in the preparation of TCR libraries, with unique molecular identifiers being used to normalize TCRbeta repertoire quantification. Using fastp at Q25 and MiXCR, TCRdb reprocessed the public reads and kept productive beta chains. Entries that share a CDR3 protein sequence are merged under the most common genes and DNA. The sample yields about 460,000 distinct CDR3 sequences; about 11% were counted once. In total, the top ten clones hold around 2.2% of the sample. This clonotype was counted at least ten times. The clone's antigen remains unknown. It has no much larger one-base neighbor in the sample; base qualities were not kept.

V and J lose 5 bases and 2 bases, and a span of 17 bases separates them. Measured from the cysteine to the phenylalanine, the CDR3 is 15 residues long. Solely the CDR3 DNA is kept, with 45 bases framed from the first base. Sequences SQVTM (CDR1) and ANQGSEA (CDR2) are obtained from the germline V gene. The chain couples TRBV29-1 to TRBJ2-3; the D gene is possibly TRBD1, with 7 bases matching. The receptor was isolated from a child aged 2-15 years with inherited bone marrow failure, due to receive a stem cell transplant. The sequencing used PBMCs, collected before TCRalphabeta/CD19-depleted stem cell transplant. The sequenced DNA is TGCAGCGTTTCCGAGGAGGGACAGACCACAGATACGCAGTATTTT. Its product reads: CSVSEEGQTTDTQYF.